This entry is about one T cell receptor beta chain. Germline CDR1 and CDR2: LGHDT and YNNKEL (reference sequence). The CDR3 runs to 15 residues. V shed 1 base, J shed 5 bases, and the junction held 4 bases outside the gene matches. The data were produced by immunoSEQ multiplex PCR, yet TCRdb's version contains in-frame clones alone and is incomplete. The sample contains 250,000 to 350,000 clones, around nine tenths of which appear only once. This sample is part of a study of blood T cell repertoires in COVID-19. Study-level background: In each case, the material was cDNA or gDNA derived from T cells, B-cell-depleted T cells, or PBMCs.

The source material was PBMCs or T cells enriched from blood (not recorded which). The receptor was derived from a woman aged 45-65 years who had been exposed to COVID-19. The chain links TRBV3-1 (or the pseudogene TRBV3-2) to TRBJ1-1, with 10 bases lining up with TRBD1. CDR3 DNA: TGTGCCAGCAGCCAAGGACAGGGGGCGCGAACTGAAGCTTTCTTT. It is translated as CASSQGQGARTEAFF.